This T cell receptor beta chain is from a study of T-cell reconstitution after alpha-beta-depleted transplantation in children. A note on this clonotype: Its antigen remains unknown.

The CDR3 extends over 19 amino acids. With 6 bases clipped from V and 0 bases from J, the junction kept 15 bases outside the gene matches. Study results and limitations: Several hundred expanded graft clones reportedly supplied alpha-beta T cells about two months after transplant.

The TCRbeta library incorporated unique molecular identifiers. TCRdb fed the PCR reads into MiXCR, producing one record per CDR3 protein. The sample yields about 900,000 distinct CDR3 sequences, roughly 29% seen once. The chain uses TRBV12-3 or TRBV12-4 and TRBJ1-5; TRBD1 agrees at 9 bases. The TCR originated in a boy under two years old who had a stem cell transplant for SCID, so the T cells may come from the graft donor. Sequenced here: PBMCs, mostly from graft donor cells, sampled 360 days after TCRalphabeta/CD19-depleted stem cell transplant. Here the CDR3 reads CASSPSNRGLLYSNQPQHF. The CDR3 DNA sequence: TGTGCCAGCAGCCCCTCGAACAGGGGGCTCCTTTATAGCAATCAGCCCCAGCATTTT.